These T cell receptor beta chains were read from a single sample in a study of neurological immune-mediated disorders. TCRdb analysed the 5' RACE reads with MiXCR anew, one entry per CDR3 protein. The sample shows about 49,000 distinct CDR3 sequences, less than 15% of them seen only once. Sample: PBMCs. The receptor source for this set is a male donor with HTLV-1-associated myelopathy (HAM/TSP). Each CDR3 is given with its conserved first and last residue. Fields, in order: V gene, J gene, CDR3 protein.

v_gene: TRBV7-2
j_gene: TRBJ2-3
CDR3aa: CASSPRLAGPGDTQYF

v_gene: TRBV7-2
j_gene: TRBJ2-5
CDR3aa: CASSIRAPETQYF

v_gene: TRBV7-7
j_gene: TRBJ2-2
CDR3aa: CASSKRLESNTGELFF

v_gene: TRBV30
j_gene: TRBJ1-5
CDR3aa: CAWSDSNQPQHF

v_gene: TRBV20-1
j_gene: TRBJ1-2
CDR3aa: CSAVATRGVWGYTF

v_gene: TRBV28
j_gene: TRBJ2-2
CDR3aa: CASTSWRGRGGELFF

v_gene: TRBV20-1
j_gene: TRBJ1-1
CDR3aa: CSARDLLQSYTEAFF

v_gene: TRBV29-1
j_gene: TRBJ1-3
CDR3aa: CSVEDVPGQGSHTIYF

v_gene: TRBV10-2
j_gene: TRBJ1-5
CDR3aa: CASNRPGQPQHF

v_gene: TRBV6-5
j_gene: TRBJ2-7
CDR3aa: CASSRSGEQYF